This T cell receptor beta chain was retrieved from a study of blood T cell repertoires in COVID-19. Study summary: T cells, B-cell-depleted T cells, or PBMCs supplied cDNA or gDNA.

This CDR3 has 12 residues. Germline CDR1 and CDR2: MGHDK and SYGVNS. Trimming removed 4 bases at V and 5 bases at J, with 5 bases between. Per the study methods: By means of reference gene primer amplification, nucleated cell counts were estimated. The protocol was immunoSEQ multiplex PCR, while the TCRdb copy is restricted to in-frame clones and leaves out a portion. The V and J calls and clone size are taken from that table; D and trimming were inferred from the DNA. The sample has hundreds of thousands of clones; 75% to 90% are singletons. The receptor comes from a man aged 30-40 years who had recovered from COVID-19. The rearrangement joins TRBV25-1 to TRBJ2-2; no firm D call. The source material was PBMCs or T cells enriched from blood (not recorded which). CDR3 nucleotide sequence: TGTGCCAGCAGTGGAGATACCGGGGAGCTGTTTTTT. Translating gives CASSGDTGELFF.